This T cell receptor beta chain was captured in a study of response to subunit inactivated influenza vaccine. Overall study findings and caveats: Only a handful of new T cells, the authors suggested, are recruited with each seasonal influenza vaccination.

In regard to this clonotype: Its antigen is not identified.

The CDR3 covers 19 residues. The V and J ends lost 3 bases and 2 bases, in that order; junction bases with no gene match: 15. CDR1 is SGHDT, CDR2 YYEEEE, per germline. TCRdb re-analysed the RT-PCR reads in MiXCR, keeping a single row per CDR3 protein. The data contain around 790,000 distinct CDR3 sequences, roughly 20% of them singletons. The source of this sequence is a man aged 50 or older who received an inactivated influenza vaccine. The sequences come from PBMCs from blood, collected around 5 days after vaccination. The rearrangement uses TRBV5-6 and TRBJ2-3; 10 bases are a match to TRBD2. As DNA, the CDR3 is TGTGCCAGCAGCTGGGGGGGGGTCGGTGGACTAGCGGACACAGATACGCAGTATTTT. This encodes CASSWGGVGGLADTDTQYF.